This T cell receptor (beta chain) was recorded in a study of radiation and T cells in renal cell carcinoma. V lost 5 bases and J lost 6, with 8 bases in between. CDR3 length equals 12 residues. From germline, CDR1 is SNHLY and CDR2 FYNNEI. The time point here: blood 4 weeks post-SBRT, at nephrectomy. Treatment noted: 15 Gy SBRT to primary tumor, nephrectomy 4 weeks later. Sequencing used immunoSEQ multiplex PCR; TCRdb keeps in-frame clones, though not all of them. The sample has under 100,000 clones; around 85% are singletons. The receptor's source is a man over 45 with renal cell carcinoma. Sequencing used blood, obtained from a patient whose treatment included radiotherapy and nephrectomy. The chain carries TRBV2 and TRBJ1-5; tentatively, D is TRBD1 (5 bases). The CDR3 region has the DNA TGTGCCAGCAGTTGGGGGGGTCAGCCCCAGCATTTT. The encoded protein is CASSWGGQPQHF.